This T cell receptor (beta chain) was captured in a study of CD8+ T cells in alopecia areata. Overall study results and limits: Scalp repertoires also include resident alphabeta T cells from normal skin.

In the case of this clone: Its antigen is not identified.

Isolated RNA was reverse transcribed into cDNA used as the sequencing template. Method: immunoSEQ multiplex PCR; TCRdb's copy keeps in-frame clones and lacks some. The table lists 110,000 to 150,000 clones, more than 55% of them singletons, with 36% in the top ten. The CDR3 sequence is 15 residues long. Germline V lookup: CDR1 SGHAT, CDR2 FQNNGV. Trimming pared 4 bases from V and 4 bases from J, leaving 16 bases between. Sequencing used CD8+ T cells sorted from blood. This sequence originates from a human donor in good health. The rearrangement links TRBV11-2 to TRBJ1-1; D is unclear. CDR3 bases: TGTGCCAGCAGCTCCTTGGATTTTATGGGCACTGAAGCTTTCTTT. Translating gives CASSSLDFMGTEAFF.